A single sample is the source of the 9 T cell receptor beta chains below, sequenced in a study of blood T cell repertoires in COVID-19. Sequencing used immunoSEQ multiplex PCR; TCRdb keeps in-frame clones, though not all of them. The table includes tens of thousands of clones, 70% to 90% detected once. Material: peripheral blood. The receptor set was obtained from a woman aged 65 to 85 with active or convalescent COVID-19.

The chain recombines TRBV9 with TRBJ2-1, with 7 positions matching TRBD2. The CDR3 is 16 amino acids. The germline V gene has CDR1 SGDLS and CDR2 YYNGEE. J lost 7 bases, V lost 0 bases, and 10 bases had no gene match. CDR3 sequence reads: CASSVAWASGENEQFF. Here the CDR3 DNA reads TGTGCCAGCAGCGTAGCTTGGGCTAGCGGAGAAAATGAGCAGTTCTTC.

This chain connects TRBV11-2 to TRBJ1-3, with 7 bases matching TRBD1. Per germline, CDR1 SGHAT and CDR2 FQNNGV. The CDR3 has 16 residues. Losses at the gene ends were 4 bases for V and 4 bases for J; bases not matched to a gene: 10. The CDR3 region is CASSSLQGKAGNTIYF. The DNA of the CDR3 is TGTGCCAGCAGCTCCCTACAGGGGAAGGCCGGAAACACCATATATTTT. Based on the CDR3 plus reference TRBV11-2 and TRBJ1-3, the full variable domain is EAGVAQSPRYKIIEKRQSVAFWCNPISGHATLYWYQQILGQGPKLLIQFQNNGVVDDSQLPKDRFSAERLKGVDSTLKIQPAKLEDSAVYLCASSSLQGKAGNTIYFGEGSWLTVV.

The chain combines TRBV5-6 with TRBJ1-1; maybe TRBD1 (5 bases). V was cut by 4 bases and J by 4 bases, with 8 bases left in between. Germline V gives CDR1 SGHDT, CDR2 YYEEEE. The CDR3 loop spans 12 amino acids. The CDR3 region is CASSDRSTEAFF. The CDR3 DNA is TGTGCCAGCAGCGACAGAAGCACTGAAGCTTTCTTT.

The chain joins TRBV20-1 to TRBJ2-1, with TRBD2 as a possible D gene (5 bases). The germline V gene encodes CDR1 DFQATT and CDR2 SNEGSKA (reference sequence). The CDR3 is 11 residues long. The V end was cut by 7 bases, the J end by 6 bases, with 10 bases between. CDR3 coding DNA: TGCAGTGTCGAGAGCGGCAATGAGCAGTTCTTC. Translated, it gives CSVESGNEQFF.

CDR3 amino acids: CASSVLQGAQETQYF. CDR3 in DNA: TGTGCCAGCAGCGTCCTACAGGGGGCTCAAGAGACCCAGTACTTC. The chain combines TRBV7-6 with TRBJ2-5; 9 positions match TRBD1. V was pared by 5 bases and J by 2 bases, with 6 bases of the junction left unmatched. Germline CDR1 reads SGHVS; CDR2 reads FNYEAQ. CDR3 length: 15 amino acids.

V is TRBV3-1 (or the pseudogene TRBV3-2) and J is TRBJ1-1; TRBD1 might be the D (5 bases). The V gene lost 1 base and the J gene lost 1 base, with 7 bases spanning the gap. The CDR3 runs to 14 residues. Germline CDR1 reads LGHDT; CDR2 reads YNNKEL (reference sequence). This CDR3 reads CASSQGDRNTEAFF. CDR3 DNA: TGTGCCAGCAGCCAAGGAGACAGGAACACTGAAGCTTTCTTT.

This clone was detected a few times. The rearrangement uses TRBV19 and TRBJ1-2, with TRBD1 as a possible D gene (5 bases). In germline, CDR1 is LNHDA, CDR2 SQIVND (reference sequence). V lost 6 bases and J 6 bases, leaving 20 bases between the germline ends. This CDR3 spans 15 amino acids. CDR3 DNA: TGTGCCAGTAGCGCCCCGAGTGGGGCAGCTCATGGCTACACCTTC. Encoded protein: CASSAPSGAAHGYTF.

The rearrangement links TRBV9 to TRBJ1-3; D may be TRBD1 (6 bases). Trimming stripped 3 bases from V and 0 bases from J, with 10 bases between. The CDR3 sequence is 15 residues long. The germline V gene encodes CDR1 SGDLS and CDR2 YYNGEE. The CDR3 sequence: CASSATGSSGNTIYF. The CDR3 coding sequence is TGTGCCAGCAGCGCTACAGGGAGCTCTGGAAACACCATATATTTT.

The genes are TRBV6-2 or TRBV6-3 and TRBJ1-1; no clear D gene. From germline, CDR1 is MNHEY and CDR2 SVGEGT. Between the trimmed V and J ends, which lost 2 bases and 4 bases, there was a span of 8 bases. This CDR3 contains 13 residues. CDR3: CASSYGAATEAFF. The DNA of the CDR3 is TGTGCCAGCAGTTACGGAGCGGCCACTGAAGCTTTCTTT.